This T cell receptor beta chain was observed in a study of blood T cell repertoires in COVID-19. In the study overall: The cDNA or gDNA used as material had been derived from T cells, B-cell-depleted T cells, or PBMCs.

From germline, CDR1 is MNHEY and CDR2 SMNVEV (reference sequence). V was cut by 2 bases and J by 2 bases, with 9 bases left in between. This CDR3 spans 15 amino acids. Repertoires were generated with immunoSEQ multiplex PCR, while TCRdb's copy carries only in-frame clones and drops some. The sample records about 46,000 clones, approximately 85% being singletons. The receptor comes from a man aged 60 to 69 with acute or convalescent COVID-19. Sample: peripheral blood. This chain joins TRBV27 and TRBJ2-2, with D possibly matching TRBD1 (5 bases). The CDR3 DNA reads TGTGCCAGCAGTTTAAGGGGAAGTAACACCGGGGAGCTGTTTTTT. Translating gives CASSLRGSNTGELFF.